The 26 T cell receptor beta chains below all came from one sample that was sequenced in a study of cytomegalovirus exposure and HLA in healthy donors. The PCR used 60 Vbeta and 13 Jbeta primers. TCRdb's copy holds only in-frame clones and misses some; the assay was immunoSEQ multiplex PCR. The sample carries tens of thousands of clones, roughly 85% recorded once. Sequenced material: PBMCs. The receptors originated from a woman under 30 in good health and CMV-seronegative.

The genes are TRBV9 and TRBJ2-2, with 10 bases aligning to TRBD2. V trimming: 4 bases; J trimming: 4 bases; junction bases outside the gene matches: 13. The length of the CDR3 is 18 residues. Germline V gene data show CDR1 as SGDLS and CDR2 as YYNGEE. Here the CDR3 reads CASSQMGSGRAFTGELFF. CDR3 coding DNA: TGTGCCAGCAGCCAGATGGGGAGCGGGAGGGCTTTCACCGGGGAGCTGTTTTTT.

The chain uses TRBV6-5 and TRBJ2-7; D might be TRBD1 (5 bases). The germline gives CDR1 MNHEY, CDR2 SVGAGI. V was shortened by 6 bases and J by 2 bases, with 8 bases between the two germline ends. This CDR3 has 12 residues. This CDR3 reads CASSPGPYEQYF. The DNA of the CDR3 is TGTGCCAGCAGCCCAGGGCCCTACGAGCAGTACTTC.

V and J are TRBV30 and TRBJ2-1; TRBD2 aligns across 12 bases. Germline CDR1 GTSNPN, CDR2 SVGIG (reference sequence). The CDR3 totals 13 residues. V gave up 3 bases and J gave up 10 bases; unmatched junction bases: 4. Written as DNA, the CDR3 is TGTGCCTGGAGGGCTAGCGGGAGGGTCGAGCAGTTCTTC. This gives the protein CAWRASGRVEQFF.

This clone was recorded a few times. This chain joins TRBV28 and TRBJ2-7; 8 nucleotides agree with TRBD1. The CDR3 runs 18 residues. With V trimmed by 1 base and J by 0 bases, 11 bases remained unmatched. Germline CDR1 and CDR2: MDHEN and SYDVKM. The CDR3 sequence: CASSLFFSRTGNSYEQYF. DNA for the CDR3: TGTGCCAGCAGTTTATTTTTTAGCCGGACAGGGAACTCCTACGAGCAGTACTTC.

CDR3 bases: TGTGCCAGCAGTTTGCGACAGGGGGCTTCCACTGAAGCTTTCTTT. It codes for CASSLRQGASTEAFF. This chain connects TRBV27 to TRBJ1-1; 10 bases align to TRBD1. This CDR3 comprises 15 residues. The V segment lost 3 bases and the J segment 4 bases; nucleotides outside the gene matches: 5. Germline loops: CDR1 MNHEY, CDR2 SMNVEV (reference sequence).

The chain is built from TRBV10-1 and TRBJ2-2; 12 bases align to TRBD2. V dropped 7 bases and J dropped 0; count of bases not matched to a gene: 6. Per germline, CDR1 WNHNN and CDR2 SYGVQD (reference sequence). The CDR3 consists of 17 residues. The CDR3 sequence is CASTQTSGGSNTGELFF. The CDR3 nucleotides are TGCGCCAGCACCCAGACTAGCGGGGGCTCGAACACCGGGGAGCTGTTTTTT.

The chain is built from TRBV6-4 and TRBJ2-1; the match to TRBD1 covers 8 bases. The V segment lost 2 bases and the J segment 3 bases; nucleotides outside the gene matches: 3. The germline CDR1 and CDR2 sequences are MRHNA and SNTAGT. This CDR3 has 15 amino acids. Written as DNA, the CDR3 is TGTGCCAGCAGTGACCCGACAGGGGACTACAATGAGCAGTTCTTC. It codes for CASSDPTGDYNEQFF.

The genes are TRBV5-1 and TRBJ1-3; no firm D call. Germline V lookup: CDR1 SGHRS, CDR2 YFSETQ. V gave up 4 bases and J gave up 0 bases, with 17 bases separating them. This CDR3 region has 17 residues. DNA of the CDR3: TGCGCCAGCAGCCAAGTCTTCAGCGAGAGCTCTGGAAACACCATATATTTT. The encoded protein is CASSQVFSESSGNTIYF.

V usage is TRBV6-5 and J usage is TRBJ2-3; TRBD2 agrees at 9 bases. This CDR3 spans 16 amino acids. Germline values: CDR1 MNHEY, CDR2 SVGAGI. V lost 0 bases and J lost 4; bases outside the gene matches: 5. This CDR3 is CASSYSLAGMSDTQYF. DNA of the CDR3: TGTGCCAGCAGTTACTCCCTAGCGGGGATGTCAGATACGCAGTATTTT.

This sequence joins TRBV6-1 and TRBJ2-2; TRBD2 matches at 13 bases. The CDR3 has 16 amino acids. Germline CDR1 MNHNS, CDR2 SASEGT. J gave up 6 bases and V 4 bases, and 5 bases lay outside the gene matches. DNA of the CDR3: TGTGCCAGCAGTGGGCCTACTAGCGGGAGGGCCGGGGAGCTGTTTTTT. Translating gives CASSGPTSGRAGELFF.

V usage is TRBV2 and J usage is TRBJ2-1; 8 bases are a match to TRBD2. V lost 6 bases, J lost 7 bases, and 5 bases stayed unmatched. The CDR3 extends over 13 amino acids. CDR1 is SNHLY and CDR2 is FYNNEI in the germline V gene. The CDR3 spells CASSGRAGNEQFF. DNA of the CDR3: TGTGCCAGCAGCGGGAGGGCCGGAAATGAGCAGTTCTTC.

The rearrangement uses TRBV7-3 and TRBJ2-5, with 11 bases aligning to TRBD1. This CDR3 is 14 amino acids long. V gave up 6 bases and J gave up 7 bases; unmatched junction bases: 7. From germline, CDR1 is SGHTA and CDR2 FQGTGA. CDR3 DNA: TGTGCCAGCAGTCAAGGACAGGGGGCCCGGACCCAGTACTTC. Protein product: CASSQGQGARTQYF. The variable domain in full, with the rest retrieved from reference TRBV7-3 and TRBJ2-5, is GAGVSQTPSNKVTEKGKYVELRCDPISGHTALYWYRQSLGQGPEFLIYFQGTGAADDSGLPNDRFFAVRPEGSVSTLKIQRTERGDSAVYLCASSQGQGARTQYFGPGTRLLVL.

The genes are TRBV6-5 and TRBJ1-1; no clear D gene. This CDR3 has 14 residues. V was pared by 7 bases and J by 4 bases, with 16 bases between. Germline V gene sequence: CDR1 MNHEY, CDR2 SVGAGI. The CDR3 bases are TGTGCCAGCAAAAGGGATATTGAGGGCACTGAAGCTTTCTTT. This translates into CASKRDIEGTEAFF.

The chain joins TRBV5-1 to TRBJ1-1, with D possibly TRBD1 on 6 matching bases. Germline loops: CDR1 SGHRS, CDR2 YFSETQ. V was pared by 0 bases and J by 2 bases, with 8 bases between. The CDR3 sequence is 14 residues long. CDR3 amino acids: CASSLDRANTEAFF. CDR3 DNA: TGCGCCAGCAGCTTGGACAGGGCCAACACTGAAGCTTTCTTT. Drawing the rest from reference TRBV5-1 and TRBJ1-1, the complete variable domain is KAGVTQTPRYLIKTRGQQVTLSCSPISGHRSVSWYQQTPGQGLQFLFEYFSETQRNKGNFPGRFSGRQFSNSRSEMNVSTLELGDSALYLCASSLDRANTEAFFGQGTRLTVV.

The chain uses TRBV6-6 and TRBJ2-7, with a weak D call TRBD1 (6 bases). V lost 2 bases and J 5 bases, leaving 13 bases between the germline ends. Germline CDR1 reads MNHNY; CDR2 reads SVGAGI (reference sequence). CDR3 length: 14 amino acids. CDR3 loop: CASSYTSGGHEQYF. DNA for the CDR3: TGTGCCAGCAGTTACACCTCTGGGGGCCACGAGCAGTACTTC.

The chain links TRBV30 to TRBJ2-3, with 7 nucleotides matching TRBD1. Per the germline V gene, CDR1 is GTSNPN and CDR2 is SVGIG (reference sequence). This CDR3 has 14 residues. Germline trimming cut 3 bases from V and 2 bases from J; bases unmatched to any gene: 5. In DNA form, the CDR3 reads TGTGCCTGGAGCCGGGACAGCTTCACAGATACGCAGTATTTT. Translated, it gives CAWSRDSFTDTQYF.

This clone was observed once. The V and J genes are TRBV28 and TRBJ1-5; 10 bases fit TRBD1. Trimming at V came to 2 bases and at J to 3 bases, leaving 13 bases not matched to a gene. CDR1 is MDHEN and CDR2 is SYDVKM in the germline V gene. CDR3 length: 19 residues. DNA of the CDR3: TGTGCCAGCAGTTTAGTGTTCGGGACAGGGGTAGGAGACAATCAGCCCCAGCATTTT. Amino acids: CASSLVFGTGVGDNQPQHF.

This sequence joins TRBV10-1 and TRBJ2-3; possible D gene TRBD2, 5 bases. CDR1 is WNHNN and CDR2 is SYGVQD in the germline V gene (reference sequence). Between the trimmed V and J ends, which lost 8 bases and 2 bases, there was a span of 14 bases. The CDR3 has 14 amino acids. The CDR3 loop is CASSLTRYTDTQYF. DNA for the CDR3: TGCGCCAGCTCTTTAACTAGGTACACAGATACGCAGTATTTT.

This clone qualifies as medium-sized. This sequence joins TRBV7-9 and TRBJ1-2, with 7 nucleotides matching TRBD1. Germline assignment: CDR1 SEHNR and CDR2 FQNEAQ (reference sequence). The trim removed 6 bases at V and 2 bases at J, leaving 9 bases unmatched. The CDR3 runs to 15 residues. DNA of the CDR3: TGTGCCAGCAGTTTACCTGGACAGGAGAACTATGGCTACACCTTC. Translated, it gives CASSLPGQENYGYTF.

The V and J genes are TRBV6-1 and TRBJ1-2; D ambiguous. The germline V gene has CDR1 MNHNS and CDR2 SASEGT. This CDR3 region has 14 residues. The V and J ends lost 6 bases and 5 bases respectively, with 16 bases between them. The CDR3 DNA sequence: TGTGCCAGCAGCCAAACCCTAGGAGGGTATGGCTACACCTTC. Protein: CASSQTLGGYGYTF.

The rearrangement joins TRBV11-2 to TRBJ2-7; 9 bases map to TRBD2. This CDR3 is built from 15 residues. Germline CDR1 SGHAT, CDR2 FQNNGV. Trimming at V came to 7 bases and at J to 5 bases, leaving 12 bases not matched to a gene. The CDR3 DNA reads TGTGCCAGCACCATAACAACTAGCGGGTTTCACGAGCAGTACTTC. This gives the protein CASTITTSGFHEQYF. Drawing the rest from reference TRBV11-2 and TRBJ2-7, the complete variable domain is EAGVAQSPRYKIIEKRQSVAFWCNPISGHATLYWYQQILGQGPKLLIQFQNNGVVDDSQLPKDRFSAERLKGVDSTLKIQPAKLEDSAVYLCASTITTSGFHEQYFGPGTRLTVT.

This chain connects TRBV5-4 to TRBJ2-3; a possible D gene is TRBD1 (5 bases). The germline V gene encodes CDR1 SGHNT and CDR2 YYREEE (reference sequence). The length of the CDR3 is 18 residues. The germline V and J ends were trimmed by 1 base and 5 bases, with 23 bases remaining between them. CDR3 loop: CASSLPGARRHTGDTQYF. CDR3 in DNA: TGTGCCAGCAGCTTGCCTGGCGCACGCAGGCACACAGGAGATACGCAGTATTTT.

The rearrangement joins TRBV30 to TRBJ2-2, with unresolved D. Trimming pared 8 bases from V and 5 bases from J, leaving 18 bases between. In germline, CDR1 is GTSNPN, CDR2 SVGIG (reference sequence). The CDR3 spans 14 residues. The CDR3, as DNA: TGTGCCGGGCAGAAGCAGGCCGCTACCGGGGAGCTGTTTTTT. This codes for CAGQKQAATGELFF.

The chain carries TRBV5-4 and TRBJ1-1, with D hard to call. Germline loops: CDR1 SGHNT, CDR2 YYREEE (reference sequence). V was trimmed by 6 bases and J by 0 bases, leaving 12 bases between them. CDR3 length equals 14 residues. The CDR3 region has the DNA TGTGCCAGCATCGATGGGGAGTTGAACACTGAAGCTTTCTTT. As protein: CASIDGELNTEAFF.

The genes are TRBV4-1 and TRBJ2-5; 7 bases line up with TRBD2. This CDR3 spans 16 amino acids. Germline CDR1 and CDR2: MGHRA and YSYEKL. The ends lost 4 bases at V and 2 bases at J; junction bases unmatched: 10. CDR3 nucleotides: TGCGCCAGCAGCCCGGCGGGAAGAGCGGGACAAGAGACCCAGTACTTC. Its protein is CASSPAGRAGQETQYF.

J is TRBJ1-2 and V is TRBV5-4, with unresolved D. Trimming took 0 bases from V and 8 from J, leaving 11 bases between them. CDR1 SGHNT and CDR2 YYREEE come from the germline V gene (reference sequence). The length of the CDR3 is 13 residues. The CDR3 region has the DNA TGTGCCAGCAGCTTGGGAGACATACGGGGCTACACCTTC. Amino acids: CASSLGDIRGYTF.